This record covers a single TCR beta chain. These data come from a study of memory CD4+ T cells and cytomegalovirus serostatus. As for the study in general: Healthy Belgian adult donors included roughly ten CMV-positive and 24 CMV-negative people.

The sort gate was single viable CD3+CD4+CD8-CD45RO+ cells for memory CD4+ T cells. Total CD4+ T cells were enriched by CD4 positive selection. The CDR3 spans 14 residues. V shed 7 bases and J shed 5 bases, with 12 bases lying between them. CDR1 is MNHNY, CDR2 SVGAGI, per germline (reference sequence). Per the original data handling: After removing out-of-frame reads, under 2.5 million distinct TCRbeta sequences remained. Here immunoSEQ multiplex PCR was the method, and the copy in TCRdb shows in-frame clones only, minus some. V and J calls and clone size are as listed in that table; D and trimming were resolved from the DNA. The data contain roughly 42,000 clones, 78% of them singletons.

This sequence originates from an adult in good health and CMV-seronegative. What was sequenced was memory CD4+ T cells from blood. This chain joins TRBV6-6 and TRBJ1-6, with D hard to call. CDR3 nucleotide sequence: TGTGCCAGCACGAACCGAGGGAATAATTCACCCCTCCACTTT. This codes for CASTNRGNNSPLHF.